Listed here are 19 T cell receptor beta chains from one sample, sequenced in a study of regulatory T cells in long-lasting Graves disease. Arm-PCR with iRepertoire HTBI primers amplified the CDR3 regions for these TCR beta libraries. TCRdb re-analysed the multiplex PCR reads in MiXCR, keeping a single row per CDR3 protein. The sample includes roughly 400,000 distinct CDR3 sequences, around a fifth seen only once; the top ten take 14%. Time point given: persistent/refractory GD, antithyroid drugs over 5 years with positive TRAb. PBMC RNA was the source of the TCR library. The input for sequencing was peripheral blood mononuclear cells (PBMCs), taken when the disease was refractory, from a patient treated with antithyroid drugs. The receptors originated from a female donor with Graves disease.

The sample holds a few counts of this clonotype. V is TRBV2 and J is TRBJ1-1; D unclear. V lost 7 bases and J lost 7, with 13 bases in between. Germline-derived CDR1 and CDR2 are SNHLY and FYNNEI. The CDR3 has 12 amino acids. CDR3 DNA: TGTGCCAGCAAGTGGGTCGGCCTTGAAGCTTTCTTT. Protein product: CASKWVGLEAFF. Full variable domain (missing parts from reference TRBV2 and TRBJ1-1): EPEVTQTPSHQVTQMGQEVILRCVPISNHLYFYWYRQILGQKVEFLVSFYNNEISEKSEIFDDQFSVERPDGSNFTLKIRSTKLEDSAMYFCASKWVGLEAFFGQGTRLTVV.

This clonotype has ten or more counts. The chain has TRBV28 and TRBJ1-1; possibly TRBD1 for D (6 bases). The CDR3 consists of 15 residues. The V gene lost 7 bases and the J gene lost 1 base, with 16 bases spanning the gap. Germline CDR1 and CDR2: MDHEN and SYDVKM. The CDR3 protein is CASIAGGARNTEAFF. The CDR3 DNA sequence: TGTGCCAGCATCGCGGGGGGGGCGCGGAACACTGAAGCTTTCTTT.

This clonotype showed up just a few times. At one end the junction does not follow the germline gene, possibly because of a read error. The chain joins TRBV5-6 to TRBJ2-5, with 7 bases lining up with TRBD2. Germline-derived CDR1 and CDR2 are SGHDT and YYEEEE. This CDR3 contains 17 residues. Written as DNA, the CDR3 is TGTGCCAGCAGCTTCCCCGGGCGGGAGAGGGACCAGGAGACCCAGTACTTC. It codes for CASSFPGRERDQETQYF.

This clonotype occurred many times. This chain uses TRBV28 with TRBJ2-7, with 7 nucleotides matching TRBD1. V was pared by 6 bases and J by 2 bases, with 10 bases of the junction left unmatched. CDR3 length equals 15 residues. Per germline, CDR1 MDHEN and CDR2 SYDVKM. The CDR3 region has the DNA TGTGCCAGCAGCCCCCGGACAGGAAGGCCCTACGAGCAGTACTTC. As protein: CASSPRTGRPYEQYF.

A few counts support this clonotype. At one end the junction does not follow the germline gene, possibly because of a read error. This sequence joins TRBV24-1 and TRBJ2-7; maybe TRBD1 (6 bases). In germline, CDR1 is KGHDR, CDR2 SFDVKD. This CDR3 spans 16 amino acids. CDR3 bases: TGTGCCACCAGTGATAGGAAGGGGGAGAAGATCTACGAGCAGCACTTC. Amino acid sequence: CATSDRKGEKIYEQHF.

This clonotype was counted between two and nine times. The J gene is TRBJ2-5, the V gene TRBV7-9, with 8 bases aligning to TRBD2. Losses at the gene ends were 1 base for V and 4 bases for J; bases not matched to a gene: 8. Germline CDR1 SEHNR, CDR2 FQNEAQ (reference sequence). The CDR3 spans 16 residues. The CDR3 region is CASSLDRREAGETQYF. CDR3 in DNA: TGTGCCAGCAGCTTAGATCGGCGGGAGGCAGGAGAGACCCAGTACTTC.

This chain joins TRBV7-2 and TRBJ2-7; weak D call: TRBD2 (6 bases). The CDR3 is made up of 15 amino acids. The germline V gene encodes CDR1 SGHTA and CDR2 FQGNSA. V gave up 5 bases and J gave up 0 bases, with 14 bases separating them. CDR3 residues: CASSRRDSYSYEQYF. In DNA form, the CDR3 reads TGTGCCAGCAGCCGCCGGGACTCCTACTCCTACGAGCAGTACTTC.

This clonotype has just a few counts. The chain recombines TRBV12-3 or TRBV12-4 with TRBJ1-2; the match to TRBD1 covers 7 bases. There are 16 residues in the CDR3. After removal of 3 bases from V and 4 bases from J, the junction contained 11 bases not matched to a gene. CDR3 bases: TGTGCCAGCAGTTTTAGCCCCAGGGGGGAACCCTATGGCTACACCTTC. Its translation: CASSFSPRGEPYGYTF.

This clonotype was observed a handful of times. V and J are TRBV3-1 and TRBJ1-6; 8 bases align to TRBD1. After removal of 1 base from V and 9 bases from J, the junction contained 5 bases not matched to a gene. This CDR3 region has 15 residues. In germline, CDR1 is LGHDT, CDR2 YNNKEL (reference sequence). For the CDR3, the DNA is TGTGCCAGCAGCCAAGGGACAGGGATTGCTTCACCCCTCCACTTT. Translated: CASSQGTGIASPLHF.

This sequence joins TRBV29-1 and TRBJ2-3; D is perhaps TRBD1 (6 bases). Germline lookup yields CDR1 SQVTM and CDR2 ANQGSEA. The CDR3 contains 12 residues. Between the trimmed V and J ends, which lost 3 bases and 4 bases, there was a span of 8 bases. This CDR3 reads CSVDQGSDTQYF. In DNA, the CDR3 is TGCAGCGTTGATCAGGGGTCAGATACGCAGTATTTT.

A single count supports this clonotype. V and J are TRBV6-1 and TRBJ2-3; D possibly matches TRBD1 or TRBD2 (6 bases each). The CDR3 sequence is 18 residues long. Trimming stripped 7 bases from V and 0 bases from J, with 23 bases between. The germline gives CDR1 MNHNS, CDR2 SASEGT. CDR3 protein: CASTRLGGWSTSTDTQYF. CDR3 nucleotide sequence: TGTGCCAGCACCCGACTAGGGGGATGGTCTACTAGCACAGATACGCAGTATTTT.

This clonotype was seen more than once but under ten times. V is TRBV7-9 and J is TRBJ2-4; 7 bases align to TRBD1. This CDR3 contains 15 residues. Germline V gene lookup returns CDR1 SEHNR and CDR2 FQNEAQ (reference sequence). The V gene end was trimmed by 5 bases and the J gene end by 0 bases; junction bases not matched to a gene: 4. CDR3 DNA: TGTGCCAGCAGCCAGACAGGGCTAGCCAAAAACATTCAGTACTTC. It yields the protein CASSQTGLAKNIQYF.

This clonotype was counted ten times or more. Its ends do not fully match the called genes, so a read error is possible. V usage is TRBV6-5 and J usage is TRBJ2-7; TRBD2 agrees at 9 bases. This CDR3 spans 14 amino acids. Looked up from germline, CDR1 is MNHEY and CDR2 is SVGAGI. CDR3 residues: CANSLAGDNDEQYF. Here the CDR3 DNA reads TGTGCCAACAGTTTAGCGGGAGATAACGACGAGCAGTACTTC.

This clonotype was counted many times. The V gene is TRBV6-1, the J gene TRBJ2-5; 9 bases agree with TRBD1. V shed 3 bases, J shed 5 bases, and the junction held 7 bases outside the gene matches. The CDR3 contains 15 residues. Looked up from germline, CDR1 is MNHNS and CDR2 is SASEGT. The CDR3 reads CASSDWDRVEETQYF. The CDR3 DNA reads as TGTGCCAGCAGTGACTGGGACAGGGTGGAGGAGACCCAGTACTTC.

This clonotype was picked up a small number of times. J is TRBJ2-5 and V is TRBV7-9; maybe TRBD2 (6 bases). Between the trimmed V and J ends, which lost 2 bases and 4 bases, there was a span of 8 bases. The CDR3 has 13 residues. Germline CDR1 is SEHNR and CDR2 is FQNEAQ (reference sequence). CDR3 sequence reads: CASSLKAGETQYF. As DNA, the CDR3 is TGTGCCAGCAGCTTAAAAGCGGGAGAGACCCAGTACTTC.

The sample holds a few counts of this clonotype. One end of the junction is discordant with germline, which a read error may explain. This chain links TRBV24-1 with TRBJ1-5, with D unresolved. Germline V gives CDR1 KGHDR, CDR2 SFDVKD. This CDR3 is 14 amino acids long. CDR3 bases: TGTGCCGCCAGTGATTCTGGAGTCAATCAGCCCCAGCATTTT. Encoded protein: CAASDSGVNQPQHF.

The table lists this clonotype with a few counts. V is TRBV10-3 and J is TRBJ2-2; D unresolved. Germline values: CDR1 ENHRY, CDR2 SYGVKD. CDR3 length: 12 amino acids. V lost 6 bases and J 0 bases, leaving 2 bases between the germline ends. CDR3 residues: CAIRPNTGELFF. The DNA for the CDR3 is TGTGCCATCAGGCCGAACACCGGGGAGCTGTTTTTT.

The CDR3 DNA reads as TGCGCCAGCAGCTACAGGCCTAGCGGGAAAGGAAACACCGGGGAGCTGTTTTTT. It specifies CASSYRPSGKGNTGELFF. The chain carries TRBV5-1 and TRBJ2-2, with 9 bases matching TRBD2. Germline assignment: CDR1 SGHRS and CDR2 YFSETQ. Unmatched junction bases numbered 11, after V lost 3 bases and J lost 2 bases. There are 18 residues in the CDR3.

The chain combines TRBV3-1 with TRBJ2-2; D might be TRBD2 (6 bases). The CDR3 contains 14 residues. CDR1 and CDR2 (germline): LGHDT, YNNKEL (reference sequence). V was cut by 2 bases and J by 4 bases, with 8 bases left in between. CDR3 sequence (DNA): TGTGCCAGCAGCCAACTTAGCGGCACCGGGGAGCTGTTTTTT. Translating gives CASSQLSGTGELFF.